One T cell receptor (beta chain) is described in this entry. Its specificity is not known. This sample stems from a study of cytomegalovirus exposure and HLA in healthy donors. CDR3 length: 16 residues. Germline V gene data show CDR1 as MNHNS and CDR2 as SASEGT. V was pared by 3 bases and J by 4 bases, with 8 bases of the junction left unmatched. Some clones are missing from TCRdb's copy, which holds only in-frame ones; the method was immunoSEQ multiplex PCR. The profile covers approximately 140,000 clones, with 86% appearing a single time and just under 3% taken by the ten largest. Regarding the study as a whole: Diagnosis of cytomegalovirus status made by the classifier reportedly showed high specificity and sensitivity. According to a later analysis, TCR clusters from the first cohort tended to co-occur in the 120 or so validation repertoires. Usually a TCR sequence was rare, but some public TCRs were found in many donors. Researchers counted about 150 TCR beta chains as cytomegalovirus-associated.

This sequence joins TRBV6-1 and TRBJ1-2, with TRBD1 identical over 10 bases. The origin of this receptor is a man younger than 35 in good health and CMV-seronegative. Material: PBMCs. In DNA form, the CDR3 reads TGTGCCAGCAGTGAGATGGGGGGACAGGGGACCTATGGCTACACCTTC. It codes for CASSEMGGQGTYGYTF.